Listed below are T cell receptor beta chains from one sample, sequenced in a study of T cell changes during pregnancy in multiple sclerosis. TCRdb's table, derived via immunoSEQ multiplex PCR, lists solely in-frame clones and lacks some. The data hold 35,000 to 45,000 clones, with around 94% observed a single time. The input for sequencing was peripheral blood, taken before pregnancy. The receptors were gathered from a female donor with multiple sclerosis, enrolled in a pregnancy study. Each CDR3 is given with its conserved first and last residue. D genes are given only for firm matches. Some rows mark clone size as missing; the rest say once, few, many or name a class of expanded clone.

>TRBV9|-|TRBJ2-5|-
TGTGCCAGCAGCGGGAGGGAGACCCAGTACTTC
CASSGRETQYF
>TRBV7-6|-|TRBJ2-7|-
TGTGCCAGCAGCCGCGAGGAGGGTGTTTCCTACGAGCAGTACTTC
CASSREEGVSYEQYF
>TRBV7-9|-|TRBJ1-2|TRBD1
TGTGCCAGCAGCGACAGGGGACTGAACTATGGCTACACCTTC
CASSDRGLNYGYTF
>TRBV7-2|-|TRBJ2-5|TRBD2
TGTGCCAGCAGCTTATGGAGCGGGGAAGAGACCCAGTACTTC
CASSLWSGEETQYF
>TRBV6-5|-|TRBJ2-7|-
TGTGCCAGCAGTTACCGTGGGCCGAACATTTACGAGCAGTACTTC
CASSYRGPNIYEQYF
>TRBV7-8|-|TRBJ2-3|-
TGTGCCAGCAGCTTAGCGGGAGTTAATCGGAATACGCAGTATTTT
CASSLAGVNRNTQYF
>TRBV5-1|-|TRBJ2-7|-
TGCGCCAGCAGCTTGGGACTTGTGAGGCCCTACGAGCAGTACTTC
CASSLGLVRPYEQYF
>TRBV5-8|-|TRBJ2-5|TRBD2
TGTGCCAGCAGCGCTGGGGAAGCGGGAGGAGAGACCCAGTACTTC
CASSAGEAGGETQYF
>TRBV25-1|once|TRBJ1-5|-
TGTGCCAGCAGGGGGCCGGGGGGGGGCAATCAGCCCCAGCATTTT
CASRGPGGGNQPQHF
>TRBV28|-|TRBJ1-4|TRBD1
TGTGCCAGCAGGAGACAGGGGGCTCGTGAAAAACTGTTTTTT
CASRRQGAREKLFF
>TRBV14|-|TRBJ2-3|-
TGTGCCAGCAGCCAGAGCGGGGATACGCAGTATTTT
CASSQSGDTQYF
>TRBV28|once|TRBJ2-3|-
TGTGCCAGCAGTCCCGTAGCGGAGTCCACAGATACGCAGTATTTT
CASSPVAESTDTQYF
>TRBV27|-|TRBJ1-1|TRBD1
TGTGCCAGCAGTTTAGCGACAGGGCTGAACACTGAAGCTTTCTTT
CASSLATGLNTEAFF
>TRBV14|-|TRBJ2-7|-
TGTGCCAGCAGCTTACAGCTTTCCTACGAGCAGTACTTC
CASSLQLSYEQYF